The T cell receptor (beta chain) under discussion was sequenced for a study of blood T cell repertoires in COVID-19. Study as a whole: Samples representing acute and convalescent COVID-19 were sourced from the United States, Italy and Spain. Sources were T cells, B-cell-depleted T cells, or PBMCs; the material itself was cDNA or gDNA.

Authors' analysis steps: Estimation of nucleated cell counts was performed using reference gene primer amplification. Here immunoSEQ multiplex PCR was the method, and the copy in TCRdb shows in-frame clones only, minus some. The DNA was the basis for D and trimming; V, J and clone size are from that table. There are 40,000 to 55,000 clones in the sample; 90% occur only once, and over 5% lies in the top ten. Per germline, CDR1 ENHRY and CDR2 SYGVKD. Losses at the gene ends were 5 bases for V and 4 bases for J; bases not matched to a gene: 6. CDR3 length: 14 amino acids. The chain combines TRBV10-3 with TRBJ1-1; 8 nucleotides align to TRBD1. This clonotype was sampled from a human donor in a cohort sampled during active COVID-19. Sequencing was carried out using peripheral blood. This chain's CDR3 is CAISSQGAGTEAFF. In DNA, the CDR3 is TGTGCCATCAGTTCTCAGGGGGCTGGCACTGAAGCTTTCTTT.